The source of this T cell receptor (beta chain) is a study of blood T cell repertoires in COVID-19 (TCRdb year 2020). As for the study more broadly: Collaborator samples came from the United States, Italy and Spain and covered acute and convalescent phases of COVID-19. The material from the prospective study consisted of cDNA or gDNA derived from T cells, B-cell-depleted T cells, or PBMCs. The dataset comprised deeply sampled blood TCRbeta repertoires from subjects exposed to, actively infected with, or recovered from COVID-19. A freely available public database, intended as a resource for researchers studying the immune response to SARS-CoV-2, is where the repertoires were released. The samples were drawn from the first 160 participants of the ongoing ImmuneRACE study and from over 950 subjects provided by 6 global collaborators. Nearly every sample came with metadata listing a de-identified subject ID, COVID-19 status, age in years and sex. HLA class I and class II types, where available, came from metadata supplied by the sample provider rather than from assay-based typing. Paper-wide results and their limitations: Clinical and demographic metadata were provided uncurated, with the amount varying by source and participant.

Enrolling through a virtual design, the prospective study's participants ranged in age from roughly 18 to 95 years and lived across 24 United States geographic areas. In the prospective study, participants were assigned to cohorts based on the clinical history participants reported in a screening survey and a study questionnaire. ImmuneRACE Cohort 3 recovered participants were defined by two consecutive negative NP/OP PCR tests, healthcare professional clearance, or symptom resolution. Each participant in the prospective study had whole blood, serum and a nasopharyngeal or oropharyngeal swab collected by mobile phlebotomists. Prospective study participants could optionally give additional blood draws and questionnaires over an approximately 2-month period. Before DNA extraction, blood samples from the prospective study were shipped at room temperature or frozen. Taken from cysteine to phenylalanine, the CDR3 has 11 residues. Only CDR3 DNA remains: 33 bases, in frame from the first base. Taken from the germline V gene, the CDR1 and CDR2 loops are SQVTM and ANQGSEA. V loses 3 bases, J loses 8 bases, and the germline ends lie 9 bases apart.

TCRbeta CDR3 regions were amplified from genomic DNA by means of the immunoSEQ Assay, a bias-controlled multiplex PCR. Per the original workflow: Nucleated cell counts per sample were estimated from amplification of reference gene primers within the assay. To quantify the absolute abundance of each unique TCRbeta CDR3 rearrangement, sequence reads were collapsed and filtered. Productive Simpson clonality was computed per sample as the square root of Simpson's diversity index over productive rearrangements. Sourced from immuneACCESS, this table was stored by TCRdb with only in-frame sequences that have V and J called. A share of the clones is absent; for the studies checked, an unresolved V gene accounts for under half, and the remainder has no known explanation. That table furnishes V, J and clone size, whereas the DNA furnished D and trimming. The sample has fewer than 200,000 clones on record, roughly 80% of them singletons. The ten largest clones add up to approximately 12% of the sample.

As regards this clone: No cognate antigen has been identified for it. No qualities accompany the bases; no much larger clone lies one base away.

Sequencing used PBMCs or T cells enriched from blood (not recorded which). This chain joins TRBV29-1 to TRBJ2-3, and possibly TRBD1, on 5 matching bases. This receptor was identified in a man in his fifties who had recovered from COVID-19. The DNA sequence is TGCAGCGTTGATTCAGGGTTTACGCAGTATTTT. Its product reads: CSVDSGFTQYF.